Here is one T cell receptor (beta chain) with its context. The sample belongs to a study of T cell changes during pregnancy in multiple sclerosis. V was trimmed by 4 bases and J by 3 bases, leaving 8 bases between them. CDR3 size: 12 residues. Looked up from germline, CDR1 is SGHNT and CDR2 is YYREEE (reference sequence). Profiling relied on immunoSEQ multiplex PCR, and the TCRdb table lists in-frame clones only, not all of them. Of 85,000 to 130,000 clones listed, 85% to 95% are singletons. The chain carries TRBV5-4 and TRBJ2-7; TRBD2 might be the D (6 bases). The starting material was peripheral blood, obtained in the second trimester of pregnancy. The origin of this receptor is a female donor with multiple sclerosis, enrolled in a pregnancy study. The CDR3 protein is CASSGGYYEQYF. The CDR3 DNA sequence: TGTGCCAGCAGCGGGGGGTACTACGAGCAGTACTTC.